The present T cell receptor beta chain was sequenced within a study of cytomegalovirus exposure and HLA in healthy donors. The CDR3 has 14 residues. The germline V gene encodes CDR1 SNHLY and CDR2 FYNNEI. V gave up 8 bases and J gave up 5 bases; unmatched junction bases: 5. This PCR relied on a set of 60 Vbeta primers and 13 Jbeta primers. Only in-frame clones appear in the TCRdb table, and some are missing; sequencing was by immunoSEQ multiplex PCR. This table holds tens of thousands of clones. The source of this sequence is a woman in her 40s in good health and CMV-seropositive. Sequenced sample: PBMCs. The rearrangement links TRBV2 to TRBJ2-2, with 10 bases identical to TRBD1. The CDR3 spells CASGGTGETGELFF. For the CDR3, the DNA is TGTGCCAGCGGGGGGACAGGGGAAACCGGGGAGCTGTTTTTT.